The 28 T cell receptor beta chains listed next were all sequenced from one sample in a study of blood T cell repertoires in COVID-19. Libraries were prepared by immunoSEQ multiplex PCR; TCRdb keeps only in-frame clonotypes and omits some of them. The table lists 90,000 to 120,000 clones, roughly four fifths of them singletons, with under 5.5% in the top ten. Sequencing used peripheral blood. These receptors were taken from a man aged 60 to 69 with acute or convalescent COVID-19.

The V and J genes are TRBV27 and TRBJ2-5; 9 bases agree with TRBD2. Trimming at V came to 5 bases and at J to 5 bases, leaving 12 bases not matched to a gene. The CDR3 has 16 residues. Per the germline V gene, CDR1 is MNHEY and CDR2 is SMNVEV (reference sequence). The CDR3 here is CASSTPSGAIGETQYF. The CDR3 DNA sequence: TGTGCCAGCAGTACCCCTAGCGGGGCGATAGGGGAGACCCAGTACTTC.

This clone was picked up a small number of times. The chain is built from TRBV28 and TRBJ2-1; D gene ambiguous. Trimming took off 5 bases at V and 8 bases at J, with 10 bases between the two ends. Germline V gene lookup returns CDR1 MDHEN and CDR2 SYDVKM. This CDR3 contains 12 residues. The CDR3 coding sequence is TGTGCCAGCAGTGTTTTTAGAGATGAGCAGTTCTTC. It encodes CASSVFRDEQFF.

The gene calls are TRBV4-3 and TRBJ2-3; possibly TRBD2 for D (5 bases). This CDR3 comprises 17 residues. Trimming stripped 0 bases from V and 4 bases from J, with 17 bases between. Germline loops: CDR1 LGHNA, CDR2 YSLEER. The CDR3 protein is CASSQDAGRFQPDTQYF. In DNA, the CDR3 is TGCGCCAGCAGCCAAGATGCGGGCCGGTTCCAGCCAGATACGCAGTATTTT.

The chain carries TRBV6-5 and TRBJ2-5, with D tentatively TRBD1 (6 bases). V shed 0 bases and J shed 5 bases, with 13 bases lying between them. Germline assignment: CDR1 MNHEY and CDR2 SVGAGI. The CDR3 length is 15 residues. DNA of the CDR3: TGTGCCAGCAGTTACTCGGCAGGGGCGGTGGAGACCCAGTACTTC. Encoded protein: CASSYSAGAVETQYF.

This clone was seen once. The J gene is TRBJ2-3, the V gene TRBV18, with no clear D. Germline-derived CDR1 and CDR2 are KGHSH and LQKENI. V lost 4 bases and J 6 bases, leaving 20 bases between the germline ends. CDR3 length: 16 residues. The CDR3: CASSRRLGTTEDTQYF. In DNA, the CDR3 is TGTGCCAGCTCACGCCGACTCGGTACTACCGAGGATACGCAGTATTTT.

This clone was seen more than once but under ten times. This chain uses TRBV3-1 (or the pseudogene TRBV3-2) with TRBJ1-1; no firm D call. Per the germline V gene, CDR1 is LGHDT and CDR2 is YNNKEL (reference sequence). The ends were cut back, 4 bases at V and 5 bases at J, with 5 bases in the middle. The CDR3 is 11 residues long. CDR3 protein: CASSLGTEAFF. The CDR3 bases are TGTGCCAGCAGCCTCGGGACTGAAGCTTTCTTT.

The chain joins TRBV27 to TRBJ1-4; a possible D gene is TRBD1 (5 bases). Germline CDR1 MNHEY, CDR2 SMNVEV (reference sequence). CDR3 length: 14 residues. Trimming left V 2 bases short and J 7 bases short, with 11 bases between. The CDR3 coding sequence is TGTGCCAGCAGTTTAGGGGCCAGGCCTGAAAAACTGTTTTTT. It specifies CASSLGARPEKLFF.

The DNA for the CDR3 is TGTGCCAGCAGCTCCCCGGGGGTAGCGGACTCCTACAATGAGCAGTTCTTC. Translation gives CASSSPGVADSYNEQFF. V gene TRBV7-9 combines with J gene TRBJ2-1; D might be TRBD2 (6 bases). Germline-derived CDR1 and CDR2 are SEHNR and FQNEAQ (reference sequence). V was shortened by 4 bases and J by 0 bases, with 16 bases between the two germline ends. The CDR3 is made up of 17 amino acids.

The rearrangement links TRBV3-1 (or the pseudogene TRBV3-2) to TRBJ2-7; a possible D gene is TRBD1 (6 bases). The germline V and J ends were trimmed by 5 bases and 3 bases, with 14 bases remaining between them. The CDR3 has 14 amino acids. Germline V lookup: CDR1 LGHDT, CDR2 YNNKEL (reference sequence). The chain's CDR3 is CASSKQGTNYEQYF. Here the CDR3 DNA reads TGTGCCAGCAGCAAGCAGGGGACGAACTACGAGCAGTACTTC.

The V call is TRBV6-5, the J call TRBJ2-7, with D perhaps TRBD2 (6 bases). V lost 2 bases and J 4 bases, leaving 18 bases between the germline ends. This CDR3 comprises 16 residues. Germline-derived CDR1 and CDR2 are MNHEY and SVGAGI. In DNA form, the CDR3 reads TGTGCCAGCAGTTACGCGGGGACGTCAGGGAAATACGAGCAGTACTTC. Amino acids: CASSYAGTSGKYEQYF.

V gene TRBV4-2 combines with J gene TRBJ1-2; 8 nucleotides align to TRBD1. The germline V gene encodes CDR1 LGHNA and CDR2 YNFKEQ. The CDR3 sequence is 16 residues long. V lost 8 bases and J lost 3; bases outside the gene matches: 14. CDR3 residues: CASGGTGRSVDYGYTF. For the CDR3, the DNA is TGTGCCAGCGGAGGGACAGGTCGCTCAGTGGACTATGGCTACACCTTC.

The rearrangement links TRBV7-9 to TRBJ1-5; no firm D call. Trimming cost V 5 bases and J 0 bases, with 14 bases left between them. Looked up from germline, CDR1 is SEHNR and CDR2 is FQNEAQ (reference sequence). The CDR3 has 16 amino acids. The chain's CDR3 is CASSGRTEPSNQPQHF. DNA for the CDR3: TGTGCCAGCAGCGGGAGGACCGAGCCTAGCAATCAGCCCCAGCATTTT.

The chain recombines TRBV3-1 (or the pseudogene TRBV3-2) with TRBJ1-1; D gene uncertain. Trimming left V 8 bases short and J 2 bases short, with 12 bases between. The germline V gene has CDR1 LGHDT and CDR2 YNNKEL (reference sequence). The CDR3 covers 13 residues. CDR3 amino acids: CASRTAKNTEAFF. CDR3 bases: TGTGCCAGCCGGACTGCTAAAAACACTGAAGCTTTCTTT.

The CDR3 here is CASSERVRDGYTF. In nucleotides, the CDR3 is TGTGCCAGCAGTGAGAGGGTTCGAGATGGCTACACCTTC. The rearrangement links TRBV2 to TRBJ1-2; no clear D. V lost 3 bases to trimming and J lost 6 bases, with 11 bases between them. Germline CDR1 SNHLY, CDR2 FYNNEI. The length of the CDR3 is 13 residues.

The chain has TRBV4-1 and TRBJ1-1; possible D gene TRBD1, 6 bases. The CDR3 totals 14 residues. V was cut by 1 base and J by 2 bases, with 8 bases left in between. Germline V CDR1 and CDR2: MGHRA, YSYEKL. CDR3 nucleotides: TGCGCCAGCAGCCAAGCGGACAGCAACACTGAAGCTTTCTTT. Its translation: CASSQADSNTEAFF.

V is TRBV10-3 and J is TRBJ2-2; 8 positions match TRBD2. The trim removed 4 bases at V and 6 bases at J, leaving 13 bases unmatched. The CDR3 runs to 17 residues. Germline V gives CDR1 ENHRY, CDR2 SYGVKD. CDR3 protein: CAISGVAGSSASGELFF. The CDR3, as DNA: TGTGCCATCAGTGGAGTAGCGGGAAGTTCGGCGTCCGGGGAGCTGTTTTTT.

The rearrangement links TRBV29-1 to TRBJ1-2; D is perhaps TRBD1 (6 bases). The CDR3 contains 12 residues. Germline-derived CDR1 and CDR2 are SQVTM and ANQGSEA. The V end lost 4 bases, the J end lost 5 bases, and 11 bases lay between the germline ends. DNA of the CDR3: TGCAGCGTTGTGGGGGGGCCTTATGGCTACACCTTC. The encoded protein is CSVVGGPYGYTF.

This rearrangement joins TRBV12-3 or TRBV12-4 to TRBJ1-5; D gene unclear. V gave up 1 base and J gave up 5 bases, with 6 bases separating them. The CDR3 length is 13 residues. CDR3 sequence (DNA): TGTGCCAGCAGTTTAGACAGATATCAGCCCCAGCATTTT. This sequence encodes CASSLDRYQPQHF.

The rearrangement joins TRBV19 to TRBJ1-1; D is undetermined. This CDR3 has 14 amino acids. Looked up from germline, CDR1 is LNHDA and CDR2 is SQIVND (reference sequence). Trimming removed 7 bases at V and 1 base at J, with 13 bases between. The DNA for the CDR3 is TGTGCCAGTACGGTGAAAGAACGGAACACTGAAGCTTTCTTT. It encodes CASTVKERNTEAFF. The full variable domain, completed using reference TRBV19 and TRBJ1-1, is DGGITQSPKYLFRKEGQNVTLSCEQNLNHDAMYWYRQDPGQGLRLIYYSQIVNDFQKGDIAEGYSVSREKKESFPLTVTSAQKNPTAFYLCASTVKERNTEAFFGQGTRLTVV.

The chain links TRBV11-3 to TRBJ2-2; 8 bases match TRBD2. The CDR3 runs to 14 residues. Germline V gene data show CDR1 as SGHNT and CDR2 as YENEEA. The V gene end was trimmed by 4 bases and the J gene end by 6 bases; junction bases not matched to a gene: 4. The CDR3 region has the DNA TGTGCCAGCAGCTCCGGGGGGGCGTCCGGGGAGCTGTTTTTT. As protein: CASSSGGASGELFF.

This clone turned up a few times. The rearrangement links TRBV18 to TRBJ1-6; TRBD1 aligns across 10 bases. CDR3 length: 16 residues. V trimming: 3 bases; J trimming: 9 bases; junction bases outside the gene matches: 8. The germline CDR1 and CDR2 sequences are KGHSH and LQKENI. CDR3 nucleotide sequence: TGTGCCAGCTCACCCTCACCGGGACAGGGGAGTTCACCCCTCCACTTT. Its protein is CASSPSPGQGSSPLHF.

CDR3 in amino acids: CATSDAGPLNEQFF. The CDR3 region has the DNA TGTGCCACCAGTGATGCGGGACCCCTCAATGAGCAGTTCTTC. The chain is built from TRBV24-1 and TRBJ2-1; weak D call: TRBD2 (6 bases). The CDR3 is 14 amino acids. The V gene lost 3 bases and the J gene lost 6 bases, with 11 bases spanning the gap. Per germline, CDR1 KGHDR and CDR2 SFDVKD.

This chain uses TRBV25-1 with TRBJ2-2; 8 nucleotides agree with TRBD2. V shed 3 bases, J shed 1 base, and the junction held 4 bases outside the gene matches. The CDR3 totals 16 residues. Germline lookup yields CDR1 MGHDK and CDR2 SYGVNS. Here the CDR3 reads CASSDPRGGNTGELFF. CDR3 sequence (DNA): TGTGCCAGCAGTGATCCCCGGGGGGGGAACACCGGGGAGCTGTTTTTT.

CDR3 protein: CASSREGTSGTGELFF. The CDR3 DNA reads as TGTGCCAGCAGCCGGGAGGGCACTAGCGGGACCGGGGAGCTGTTTTTT. The rearrangement joins TRBV7-3 to TRBJ2-2; TRBD2 agrees at 9 bases. Germline CDR1 is SGHTA and CDR2 is FQGTGA. The CDR3 spans 16 residues. V lost 5 bases to trimming and J lost 5 bases; unmatched junction nucleotides: 9.

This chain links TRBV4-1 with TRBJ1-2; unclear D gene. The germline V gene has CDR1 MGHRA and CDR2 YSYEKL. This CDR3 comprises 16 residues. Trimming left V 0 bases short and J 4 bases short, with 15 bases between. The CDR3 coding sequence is TGCGCCAGCAGCCAAGATACAGTCAGATCGTTCTATGGCTACACCTTC. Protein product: CASSQDTVRSFYGYTF.

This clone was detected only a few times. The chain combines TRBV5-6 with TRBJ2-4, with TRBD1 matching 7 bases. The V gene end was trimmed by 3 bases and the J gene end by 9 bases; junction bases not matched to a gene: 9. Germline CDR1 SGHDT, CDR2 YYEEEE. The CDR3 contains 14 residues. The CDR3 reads CASSSRQGDFIQYF. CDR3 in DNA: TGTGCCAGCAGCTCTCGACAGGGCGATTTCATTCAGTACTTC. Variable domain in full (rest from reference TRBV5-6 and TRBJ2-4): DAGVTQSPTHLIKTRGQQVTLRCSPKSGHDTVSWYQQALGQGPQFIFQYYEEEERQRGNFPDRFSGHQFPNYSSELNVNALLLGDSALYLCASSSRQGDFIQYFGAGTRLSVL.

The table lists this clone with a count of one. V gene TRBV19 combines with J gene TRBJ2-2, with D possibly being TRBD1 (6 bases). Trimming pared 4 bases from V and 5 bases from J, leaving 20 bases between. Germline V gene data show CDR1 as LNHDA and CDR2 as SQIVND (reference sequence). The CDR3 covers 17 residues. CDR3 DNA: TGTGCCAGTAGTAAAGAACCGGGACAACTAAGGACCGGGGAGCTGTTTTTT. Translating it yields CASSKEPGQLRTGELFF.

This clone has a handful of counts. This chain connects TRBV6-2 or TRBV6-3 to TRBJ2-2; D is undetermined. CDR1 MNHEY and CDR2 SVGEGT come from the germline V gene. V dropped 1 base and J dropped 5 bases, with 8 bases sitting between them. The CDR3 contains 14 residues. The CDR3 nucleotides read TGTGCCAGCAGTTACTGGGCAGGTACCGGGGAGCTGTTTTTT. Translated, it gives CASSYWAGTGELFF.